This T cell receptor beta chain was obtained from a study of shared clonotypes between healthy human individuals. Across the whole study: Plates per donor: three CD4 naive, three CD4 memory, two CD8 naive, one CD8 memory.

This clone was seen only once. The target antigen is unknown. Method: immunoSEQ multiplex PCR; TCRdb's copy keeps in-frame clones and lacks some. Here the sample spans about 380,000 clones, 96% being singletons. Deletions cut 1 base from V and 0 bases from J, with 12 bases between. Germline CDR1 MNHEY, CDR2 SMNVEV (reference sequence). CDR3 size: 16 residues. Those who donated were healthy HIV-negative adults, with no recent acute infections or vaccinations reported. Points from the study as a whole: Clonotypes which were not shared had lower generation probabilities than clonotypes that all four donors shared. Larger richness was generally estimated for naive than memory subsets.

The V gene is TRBV27, the J gene TRBJ1-1; tentative D call: TRBD1 (6 bases). Sequencing used memory CD8+ T cells sorted from blood. Subset specified: CD45RO+ cells pooled with CCR7-negative TemRA cells. This TCR came from a man between 25 and 39 years old in good health. The DNA of the CDR3 is TGTGCCAGCAGTTTATATTTGGGGGGGCTGAACACTGAAGCTTTCTTT. Translating it yields CASSLYLGGLNTEAFF.